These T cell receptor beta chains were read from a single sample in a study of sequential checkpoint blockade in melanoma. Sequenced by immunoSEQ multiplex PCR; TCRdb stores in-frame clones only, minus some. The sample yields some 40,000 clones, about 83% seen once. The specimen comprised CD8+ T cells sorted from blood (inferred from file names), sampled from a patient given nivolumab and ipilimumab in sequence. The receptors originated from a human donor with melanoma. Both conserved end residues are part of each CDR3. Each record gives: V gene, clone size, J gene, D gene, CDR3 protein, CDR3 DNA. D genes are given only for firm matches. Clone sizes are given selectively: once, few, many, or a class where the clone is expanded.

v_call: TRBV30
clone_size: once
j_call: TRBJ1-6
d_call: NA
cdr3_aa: CAWSPVYNSPLHF
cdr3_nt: TGTGCCTGGAGCCCTGTCTATAATTCACCCCTCCACTTT

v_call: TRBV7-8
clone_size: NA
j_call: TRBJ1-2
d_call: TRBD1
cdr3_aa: CASSLDAGGVYGYTF
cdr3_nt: TGTGCCAGCAGCTTAGATGCAGGGGGTGTCTATGGCTACACCTTC

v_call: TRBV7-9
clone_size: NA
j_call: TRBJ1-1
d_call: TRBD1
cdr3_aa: CASSLLRGTGGEGSEAFF
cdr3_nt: TGTGCCAGCAGCTTATTACGCGGGACAGGGGGCGAGGGAAGTGAAGCTTTCTTT

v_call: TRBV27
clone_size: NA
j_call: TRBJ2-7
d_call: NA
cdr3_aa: CASSLAGTHREQYF
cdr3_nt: TGTGCCAGCAGTCTCGCCGGGACACATAGAGAGCAGTACTTC

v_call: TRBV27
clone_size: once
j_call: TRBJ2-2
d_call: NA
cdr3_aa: CASSFNRAATGELFF
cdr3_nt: TGTGCCAGCAGTTTTAACAGGGCGGCCACCGGGGAGCTGTTTTTT

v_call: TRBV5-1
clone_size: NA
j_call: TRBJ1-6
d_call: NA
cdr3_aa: CASSLATGGNSPLHF
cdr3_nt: TGCGCCAGCAGCTTGGCGACCGGGGGGAATTCACCCCTCCACTTT

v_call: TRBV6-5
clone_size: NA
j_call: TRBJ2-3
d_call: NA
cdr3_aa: CASTEYGLSADTQYF
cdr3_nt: TGTGCCAGCACCGAGTACGGACTATCAGCAGATACGCAGTATTTT

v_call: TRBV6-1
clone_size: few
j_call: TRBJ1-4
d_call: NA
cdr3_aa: CASSEATWQGGEKLFF
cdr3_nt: TGTGCCAGCAGTGAAGCGACGTGGCAGGGCGGCGAAAAACTGTTTTTT

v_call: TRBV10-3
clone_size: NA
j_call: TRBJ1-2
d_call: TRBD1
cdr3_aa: CAISEPGQLGDYGYTF
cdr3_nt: TGTGCCATCAGTGAGCCGGGACAGCTTGGGGACTATGGCTACACCTTC

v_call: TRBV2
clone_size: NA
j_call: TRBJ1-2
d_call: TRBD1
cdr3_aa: CASIGQGKNYGYTF
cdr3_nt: TGTGCCAGCATCGGACAGGGAAAAAACTATGGCTACACCTTC

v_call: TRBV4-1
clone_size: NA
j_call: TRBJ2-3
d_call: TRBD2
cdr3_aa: CASSPLAGGRTDTQYF
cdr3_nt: TGCGCCAGCAGCCCTCTAGCGGGGGGACGCACAGATACGCAGTATTTT

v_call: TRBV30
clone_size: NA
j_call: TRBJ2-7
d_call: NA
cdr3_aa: CAWTQSGDEQYF
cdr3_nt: TGTGCCTGGACCCAGAGCGGTGACGAGCAGTACTTC

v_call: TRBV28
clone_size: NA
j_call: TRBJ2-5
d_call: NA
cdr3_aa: CASSAGYQETQYF
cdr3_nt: TGTGCCAGCAGTGCAGGATACCAAGAGACCCAGTACTTC

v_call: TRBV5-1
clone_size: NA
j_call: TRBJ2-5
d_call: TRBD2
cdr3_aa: CASSTTSGNQETQYF
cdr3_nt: TGCGCCAGCAGCACGACTAGCGGGAACCAAGAGACCCAGTACTTC

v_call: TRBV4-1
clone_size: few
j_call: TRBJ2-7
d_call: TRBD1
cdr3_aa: CASSPSRDREEQYF
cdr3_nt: TGCGCCAGCAGCCCGTCCCGGGACAGGGAGGAGCAGTACTTC

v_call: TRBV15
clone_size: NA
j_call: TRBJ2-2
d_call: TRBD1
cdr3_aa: CATSPSVFDRGLGGSGELFF
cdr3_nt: TGTGCCACCAGCCCCAGTGTTTTCGACAGGGGGCTAGGGGGATCCGGGGAGCTGTTTTTT

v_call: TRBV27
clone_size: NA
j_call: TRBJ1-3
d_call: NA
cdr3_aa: CASSPRESGNTIYF
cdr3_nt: TGTGCCAGCAGTCCGAGGGAGTCTGGAAACACCATATATTTT

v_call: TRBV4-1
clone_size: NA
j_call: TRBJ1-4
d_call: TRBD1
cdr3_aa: CASSHATDRGGNEKLFF
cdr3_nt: TGCGCCAGCAGCCACGCTACGGACAGGGGTGGTAATGAAAAACTGTTTTTT

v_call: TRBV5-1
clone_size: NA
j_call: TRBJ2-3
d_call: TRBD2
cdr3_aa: CASSLAGTTPDTQYF
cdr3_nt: TGCGCCAGCAGCTTGGCCGGGACTACCCCGGATACGCAGTATTTT

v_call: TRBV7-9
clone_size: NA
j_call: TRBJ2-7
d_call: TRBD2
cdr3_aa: CASSYSGGLSYEQYF
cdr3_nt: TGTGCCAGCAGCTATAGCGGGGGCCTCTCCTACGAGCAGTACTTC

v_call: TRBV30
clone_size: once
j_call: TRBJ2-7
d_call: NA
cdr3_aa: CAWSGTAYEQYF
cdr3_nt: TGTGCCTGGAGTGGAACGGCCTACGAGCAGTACTTC

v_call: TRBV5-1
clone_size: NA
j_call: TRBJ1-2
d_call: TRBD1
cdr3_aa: CASSLEGTGGYTF
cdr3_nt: TGCGCCAGCAGCTTGGAGGGGACAGGTGGCTACACCTTC

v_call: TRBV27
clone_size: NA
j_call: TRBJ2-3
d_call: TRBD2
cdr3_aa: CASSFLSGGPTDTQYF
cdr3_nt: TGTGCCAGCAGTTTCCTAAGCGGGGGACCCACAGATACGCAGTATTTT

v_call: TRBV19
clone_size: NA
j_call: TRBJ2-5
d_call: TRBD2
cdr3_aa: CASSPTSGGYQETQYF
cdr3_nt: TGTGCCAGTAGTCCGACTAGCGGGGGGTACCAAGAGACCCAGTACTTC

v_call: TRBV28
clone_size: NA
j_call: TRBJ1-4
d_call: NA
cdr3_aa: CASSFPGQNEKLFF
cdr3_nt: TGTGCCAGCAGTTTCCCAGGTCAGAATGAAAAACTGTTTTTT

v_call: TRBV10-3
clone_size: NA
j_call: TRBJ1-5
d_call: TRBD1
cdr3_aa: CAISELTGPGQPQHF
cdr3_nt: TGTGCCATCAGTGAGTTGACAGGGCCAGGGCAGCCCCAGCATTTT

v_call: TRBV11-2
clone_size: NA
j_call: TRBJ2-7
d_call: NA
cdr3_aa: CASTGGYEQYF
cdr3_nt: TGTGCCAGCACCGGGGGCTACGAGCAGTACTTC

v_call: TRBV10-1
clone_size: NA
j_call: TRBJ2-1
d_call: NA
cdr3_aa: CASSEALSNEQFF
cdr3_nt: TGCGCCAGCAGCGAGGCTCTCAGCAATGAGCAGTTCTTC

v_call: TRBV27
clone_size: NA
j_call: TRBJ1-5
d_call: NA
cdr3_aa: CASSLYSGEYSNQPQHF
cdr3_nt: TGTGCCAGCAGTTTATATTCAGGGGAGTATAGCAATCAGCCCCAGCACTTT

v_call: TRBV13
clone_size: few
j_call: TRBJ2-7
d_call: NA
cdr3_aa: CASSFGRFYEQYF
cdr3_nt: TGTGCCAGCAGCTTTGGCAGATTTTACGAGCAGTACTTC

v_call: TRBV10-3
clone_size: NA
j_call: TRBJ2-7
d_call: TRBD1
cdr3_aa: CATMDWTGYEQYF
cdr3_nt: TGTGCCACAATGGATTGGACAGGCTACGAGCAGTACTTC

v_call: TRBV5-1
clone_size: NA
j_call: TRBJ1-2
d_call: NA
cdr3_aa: CASSLDGNYGYTF
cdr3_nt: TGCGCCAGCAGCTTGGACGGTAACTATGGCTACACCTTC

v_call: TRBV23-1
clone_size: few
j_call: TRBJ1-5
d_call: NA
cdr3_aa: CASSQKRQEGNQPQHF
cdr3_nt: TGCGCCAGCAGTCAAAAAAGACAGGAAGGCAATCAGCCCCAGCATTTT

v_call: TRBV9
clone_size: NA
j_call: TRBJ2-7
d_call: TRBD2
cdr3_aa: CASSTPLGTSGRPKSYEQYF
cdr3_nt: TGTGCCAGCAGCACCCCCCTGGGGACTAGCGGGAGGCCAAAGTCCTACGAGCAGTACTTC

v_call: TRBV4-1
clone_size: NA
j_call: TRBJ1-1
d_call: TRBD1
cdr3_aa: CASSQDAGGSFF
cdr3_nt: TGCGCCAGCAGCCAAGATGCAGGGGGAAGCTTCTTT

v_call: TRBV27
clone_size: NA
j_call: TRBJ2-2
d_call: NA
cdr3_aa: CASSFGLRDTGELFF
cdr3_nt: TGTGCCAGCAGTTTCGGGCTGAGGGACACCGGGGAGCTGTTTTTT

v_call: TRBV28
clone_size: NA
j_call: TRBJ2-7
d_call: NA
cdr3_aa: CASSLWGGEGDEQYF
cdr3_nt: TGTGCCAGCAGTTTGTGGGGGGGCGAGGGGGACGAGCAGTACTTC

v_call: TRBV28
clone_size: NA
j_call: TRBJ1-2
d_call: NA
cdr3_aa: CASSRRGATVYHGYTF
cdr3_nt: TGTGCCAGCAGCCGGCGGGGGGCGACAGTTTACCATGGCTACACCTTC

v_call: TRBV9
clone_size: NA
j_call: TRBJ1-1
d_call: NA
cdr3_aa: CASSVGSSARTEAFF
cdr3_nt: TGTGCCAGCAGCGTAGGTTCTTCGGCGAGGACTGAAGCTTTCTTT

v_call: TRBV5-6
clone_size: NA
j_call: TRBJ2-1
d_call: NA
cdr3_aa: CASSLGRGGYNEQFF
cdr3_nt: TGTGCCAGCAGCTTGGGTAGGGGGGGATACAATGAGCAGTTCTTC

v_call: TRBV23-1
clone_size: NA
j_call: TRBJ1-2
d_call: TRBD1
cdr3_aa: CASSQSTRGRGGYTF
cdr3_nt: TGCGCCAGCAGTCAATCGACCAGGGGGCGGGGTGGCTACACCTTC

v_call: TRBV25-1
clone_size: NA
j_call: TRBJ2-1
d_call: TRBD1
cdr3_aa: CASSEEGDRTNEQFF
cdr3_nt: TGTGCCAGCAGTGAAGAAGGGGACAGGACGAATGAGCAGTTCTTC

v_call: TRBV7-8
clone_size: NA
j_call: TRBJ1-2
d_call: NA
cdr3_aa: CASAPGSGYGYTF
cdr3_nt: TGTGCCAGCGCCCCGGGTTCCGGCTATGGCTACACCTTC

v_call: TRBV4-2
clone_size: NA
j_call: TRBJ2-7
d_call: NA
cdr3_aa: CASSPDSGGTYEQYF
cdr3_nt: TGTGCCAGCAGCCCGGACTCCGGGGGTACCTACGAGCAGTACTTC

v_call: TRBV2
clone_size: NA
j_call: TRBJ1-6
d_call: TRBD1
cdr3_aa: CASSGTGEENSPLHF
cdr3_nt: TGTGCCAGCAGTGGTACAGGGGAAGAAAATTCACCCCTCCACTTT

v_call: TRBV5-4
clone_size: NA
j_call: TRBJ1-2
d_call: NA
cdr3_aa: CASSWAQGDYGYTF
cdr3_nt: TGTGCCAGCAGCTGGGCACAGGGAGACTATGGCTACACCTTC

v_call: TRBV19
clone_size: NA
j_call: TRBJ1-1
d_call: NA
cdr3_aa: CASLQGNTEAFF
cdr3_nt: TGTGCCAGCTTACAGGGGAACACTGAAGCTTTCTTT

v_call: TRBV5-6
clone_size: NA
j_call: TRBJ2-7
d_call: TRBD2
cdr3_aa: CASSIGVSSGYEQYF
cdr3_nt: TGTGCCAGCAGCATTGGTGTTTCTAGCGGCTACGAGCAGTACTTC

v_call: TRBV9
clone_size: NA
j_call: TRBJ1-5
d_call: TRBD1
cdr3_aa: CASSTHRGYVVNQPQHF
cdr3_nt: TGTGCCAGCAGCACTCACAGGGGGTACGTGGTAAATCAGCCCCAGCATTTT

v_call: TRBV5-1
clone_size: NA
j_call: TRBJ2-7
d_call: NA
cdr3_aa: CASSFSGFEQYF
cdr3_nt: TGCGCCAGCAGCTTTTCCGGGTTCGAGCAGTACTTC

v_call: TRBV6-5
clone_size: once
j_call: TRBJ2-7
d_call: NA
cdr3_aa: CASSYGGPESEQYF
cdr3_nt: TGTGCCAGCAGTTACGGGGGCCCCGAGTCCGAGCAGTACTTC